Below are 17 T cell receptor beta chains sequenced from a single sample in a study of blood T cell repertoires in COVID-19. Data came from immunoSEQ multiplex PCR; TCRdb stores just in-frame clones and leaves some out. Among 250,000 to 300,000 clones listed, roughly 88% were seen once. The sequenced sample consisted of peripheral blood. The source of these receptors is a woman in her 70s with acute or convalescent COVID-19.

The chain couples TRBV5-1 to TRBJ2-3, with D maybe TRBD1 (5 bases). The CDR3 sequence is 15 residues long. Trimming pared 1 base from V and 1 base from J, leaving 10 bases between. Germline loops: CDR1 SGHRS, CDR2 YFSETQ. The CDR3 bases are TGCGCCAGCAGCTTGCAGGGCGCCGGCACAGATACGCAGTATTTT. Protein: CASSLQGAGTDTQYF.

The chain uses TRBV5-1 and TRBJ1-2, with a possible D match to TRBD1 (6 bases). V was clipped by 4 bases and J by 8 bases, with 12 bases between them. The CDR3 runs 12 residues. Germline-derived CDR1 and CDR2 are SGHRS and YFSETQ. CDR3 bases: TGCGCCAGCAGCCCTCAGGGACACGGCTACACCTTC. Translation: CASSPQGHGYTF.

This sequence joins TRBV5-5 and TRBJ2-5, with 8 bases fitting TRBD1. V trimming: 1 base; J trimming: 5 bases; junction bases outside the gene matches: 10. Germline V CDR1 and CDR2: SGHKS, YYEKEE (reference sequence). This CDR3 comprises 16 residues. CDR3 amino acids: CASSLFGTGGVETQYF. Written as DNA, the CDR3 is TGTGCCAGCAGCTTGTTTGGCACAGGGGGAGTCGAGACCCAGTACTTC.

The chain recombines TRBV5-5 with TRBJ2-4; D remains ambiguous. Looked up from germline, CDR1 is SGHKS and CDR2 is YYEKEE (reference sequence). The CDR3 loop spans 15 amino acids. Trimming removed 4 bases at V and 8 bases at J, with 19 bases between. As DNA, the CDR3 is TGTGCCAGCAGCCCGGCCGCGGCGGCTTTGGACATTCAGTACTTC. Translating gives CASSPAAAALDIQYF.

The chain employs TRBV4-1 and TRBJ1-6; perhaps TRBD1 as D (5 bases). This CDR3 is built from 14 residues. The germline V and J ends were trimmed by 10 bases and 10 bases, with 20 bases remaining between them. Germline V gene lookup returns CDR1 MGHRA and CDR2 YSYEKL. The DNA for the CDR3 is TGCGCCACCGGACAAGGGAACGGAGCCTCACCCCTCCACTTT. Translated, it gives CATGQGNGASPLHF.

The chain has TRBV7-3 and TRBJ1-1; D is undetermined. The CDR3 is 13 residues long. V shed 5 bases and J shed 1 base, with 8 bases lying between them. Germline loops: CDR1 SGHTA, CDR2 FQGTGA. CDR3 amino acids: CASSAQENTEAFF. CDR3 bases: TGTGCCAGCAGCGCCCAGGAGAACACTGAAGCTTTCTTT.

The J gene is TRBJ2-5, the V gene TRBV30; TRBD2 matches at 7 bases. Trimming took 4 bases from V and 5 from J; bases not matched to a gene: 4. Germline CDR1 GTSNPN, CDR2 SVGIG (reference sequence). This CDR3 has 12 residues. CDR3 DNA sequence: TGTGCCTGGACACTTAGCGGGGAGACCCAGTACTTC. Amino acid sequence: CAWTLSGETQYF.

This chain connects TRBV18 to TRBJ2-4; D perhaps matches TRBD1 (6 bases). CDR3 length: 15 amino acids. V lost 3 bases and J lost 8, with 17 bases in between. Germline lookup yields CDR1 KGHSH and CDR2 LQKENI. Written as DNA, the CDR3 is TGTGCCAGCTCACCGGGAGTCGACAGGTTTGACATTCAGTACTTC. It specifies CASSPGVDRFDIQYF. Full variable domain (rest looked up from reference TRBV18 and TRBJ2-4): NAGVMQNPRHLVRRRGQEARLRCSPMKGHSHVYWYRQLPEEGLKFMVYLQKENIIDESGMPKERFSAEFPKEGPSILRIQQVVRGDSAAYFCASSPGVDRFDIQYFGAGTRLSVL.

CDR3 DNA sequence: TGCGCCAGCAGCTCGGGACTCTTCGCGAACACCGGGGAGCTGTTTTTT. Translation gives CASSSGLFANTGELFF. The gene calls are TRBV5-1 and TRBJ2-2, with a weak D call TRBD2 (6 bases). V gave up 3 bases and J gave up 0 bases, with 12 bases separating them. There are 16 residues in the CDR3. The germline V gene encodes CDR1 SGHRS and CDR2 YFSETQ.

This chain joins TRBV2 and TRBJ2-7; no clear D. The CDR3 is made up of 11 amino acids. CDR1 SNHLY and CDR2 FYNNEI come from the germline V gene. The V and J ends lost 7 bases and 2 bases respectively, with 6 bases between them. CDR3 amino acids: CASMGAYEQYF. Here the CDR3 DNA reads TGTGCCAGCATGGGCGCCTACGAGCAGTACTTC.

The CDR3 reads CASSLTGNGYTF. The CDR3 DNA follows: TGTGCCAGCAGCCTTACAGGGAATGGCTACACCTTC. V and J are TRBV16 and TRBJ1-2, with a possible D match to TRBD1 (6 bases). The ends were cut back, 4 bases at V and 6 bases at J, with 9 bases in the middle. The CDR3 consists of 12 residues. Germline CDR1 KGHSY, CDR2 FQNENV.

This chain connects TRBV5-1 to TRBJ1-2, with a weak D call TRBD1 (6 bases). V was trimmed by 4 bases and J by 1 base, leaving 17 bases between them. CDR1 is SGHRS, CDR2 YFSETQ, per germline. This CDR3 has 16 residues. The DNA for the CDR3 is TGCGCCAGCAGCCCGGAAACTCAGGGGATTAACTATGGCTACACCTTC. The encoded protein is CASSPETQGINYGYTF.

The chain employs TRBV20-1 and TRBJ1-1; TRBD1 might be the D (5 bases). V lost 3 bases and J 7 bases, leaving 24 bases between the germline ends. CDR3 size: 16 residues. CDR1 and CDR2 (germline): DFQATT, SNEGSKA (reference sequence). CDR3 region: CSASSLGVSVADEAFF. The CDR3 DNA sequence: TGCAGTGCTAGTTCTTTGGGGGTGAGTGTAGCGGATGAAGCTTTCTTT.

This rearrangement joins TRBV9 to TRBJ1-1; D may be TRBD1 (5 bases). The CDR3 sequence is 14 residues long. Trimming took off 4 bases at V and 1 base at J, with 11 bases between the two ends. Germline CDR1 SGDLS, CDR2 YYNGEE. CDR3 protein: CASSPGGENTEAFF. In nucleotides, the CDR3 is TGTGCCAGCAGCCCCGGGGGGGAGAACACTGAAGCTTTCTTT.

The V call is TRBV4-1, the J call TRBJ2-3; 7 nucleotides match TRBD2. The V gene's germline CDR1 is MGHRA and CDR2 YSYEKL. V trimming: 5 bases; J trimming: 2 bases; junction bases outside the gene matches: 10. The CDR3 has 16 amino acids. The chain's CDR3 is CASSVKTSQSTDTQYF. The CDR3 nucleotides are TGCGCCAGCAGCGTAAAGACTAGCCAATCCACAGATACGCAGTATTTT.

In its sample, this clone was seen a few times. This sequence joins TRBV2 and TRBJ1-4; 9 nucleotides agree with TRBD1. Germline trimming cut 6 bases from V and 9 bases from J; bases unmatched to any gene: 5. The CDR3 loop spans 13 amino acids. Per the germline V gene, CDR1 is SNHLY and CDR2 is FYNNEI. DNA of the CDR3: TGTGCCAGCAGCGGGGACAGGGAGAAAAAACTGTTTTTT. Its translation is CASSGDREKKLFF.

The rearrangement uses TRBV7-4 and TRBJ1-3; D unclear. CDR1 is SGHVT and CDR2 is SQSDAQ in the germline V gene. Trimming shortened V by 5 bases and J by 1 base, and 12 bases separated the two germline ends. The length of the CDR3 is 15 residues. CDR3 sequence reads: CASSPYEASGNTIYF. The CDR3 DNA is TGTGCCAGCAGCCCCTATGAGGCGTCTGGAAACACCATATATTTT.